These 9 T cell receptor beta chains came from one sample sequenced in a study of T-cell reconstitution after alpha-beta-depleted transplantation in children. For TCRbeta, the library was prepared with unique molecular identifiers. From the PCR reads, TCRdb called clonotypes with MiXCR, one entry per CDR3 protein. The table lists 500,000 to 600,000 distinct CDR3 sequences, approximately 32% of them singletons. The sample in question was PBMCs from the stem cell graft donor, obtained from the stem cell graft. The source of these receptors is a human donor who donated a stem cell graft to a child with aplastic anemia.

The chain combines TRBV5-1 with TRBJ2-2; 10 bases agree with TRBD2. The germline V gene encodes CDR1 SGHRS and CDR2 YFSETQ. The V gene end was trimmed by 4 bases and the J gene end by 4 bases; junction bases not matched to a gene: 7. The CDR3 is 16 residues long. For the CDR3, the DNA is TGCGCCAGCAGCCCTGGGGCTAGCGGGAGCACCGGGGAGCTGTTTTTT. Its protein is CASSPGASGSTGELFF.

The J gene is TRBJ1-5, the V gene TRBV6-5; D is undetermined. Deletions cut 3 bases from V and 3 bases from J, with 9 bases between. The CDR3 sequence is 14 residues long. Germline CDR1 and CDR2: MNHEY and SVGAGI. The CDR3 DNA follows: TGTGCCAGCAGTTATAGGCAGTCCAATCAGCCCCAGCATTTT. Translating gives CASSYRQSNQPQHF.

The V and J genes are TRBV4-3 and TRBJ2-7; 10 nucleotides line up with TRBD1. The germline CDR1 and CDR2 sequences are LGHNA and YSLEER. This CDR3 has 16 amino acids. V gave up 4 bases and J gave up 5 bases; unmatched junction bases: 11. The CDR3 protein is CASSLQGGTGAHEQYF. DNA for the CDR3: TGCGCCAGCAGCCTCCAAGGCGGGACAGGGGCCCACGAGCAGTACTTC.

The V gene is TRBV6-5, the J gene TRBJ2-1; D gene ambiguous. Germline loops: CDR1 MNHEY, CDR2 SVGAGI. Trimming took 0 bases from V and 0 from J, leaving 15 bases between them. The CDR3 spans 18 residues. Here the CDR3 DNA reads TGTGCCAGCAGTTACTCGAGAACGTCAAGTAGCTCCTACAATGAGCAGTTCTTC. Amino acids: CASSYSRTSSSSYNEQFF.

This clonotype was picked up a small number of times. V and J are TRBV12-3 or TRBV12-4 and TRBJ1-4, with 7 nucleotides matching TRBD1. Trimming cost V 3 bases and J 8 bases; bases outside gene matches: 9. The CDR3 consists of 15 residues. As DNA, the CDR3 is TGTGCCAGCAGTTTCTTGAGGGGGCGGGAGGAAAAACTGTTTTTT. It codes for CASSFLRGREEKLFF.

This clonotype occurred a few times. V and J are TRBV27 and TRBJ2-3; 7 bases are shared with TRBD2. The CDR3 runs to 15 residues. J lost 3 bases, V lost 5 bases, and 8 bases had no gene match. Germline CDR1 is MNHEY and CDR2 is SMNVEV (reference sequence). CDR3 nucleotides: TGTGCCAGCAGTACAATGGGAGGGCATACAGATACGCAGTATTTT. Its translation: CASSTMGGHTDTQYF.

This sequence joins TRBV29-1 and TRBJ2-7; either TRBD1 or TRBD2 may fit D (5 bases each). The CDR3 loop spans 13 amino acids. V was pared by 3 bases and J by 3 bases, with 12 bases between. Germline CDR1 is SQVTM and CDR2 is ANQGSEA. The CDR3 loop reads CSVESGRDYEQYF. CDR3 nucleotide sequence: TGCAGCGTTGAGTCGGGGCGAGACTACGAGCAGTACTTC.

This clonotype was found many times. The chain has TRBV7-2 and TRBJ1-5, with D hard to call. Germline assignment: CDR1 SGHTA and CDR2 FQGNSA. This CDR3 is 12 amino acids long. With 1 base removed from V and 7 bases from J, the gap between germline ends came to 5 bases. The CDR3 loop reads CASSLVGQPQHF. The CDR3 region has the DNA TGTGCCAGCAGCTTAGTTGGACAGCCCCAGCATTTT.

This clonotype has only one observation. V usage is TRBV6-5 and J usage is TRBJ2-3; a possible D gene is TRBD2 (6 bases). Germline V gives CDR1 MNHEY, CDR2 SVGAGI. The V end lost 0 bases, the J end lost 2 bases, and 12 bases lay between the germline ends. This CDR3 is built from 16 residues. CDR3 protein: CASSYSGGVTTDTQYF. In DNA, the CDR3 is TGTGCCAGCAGTTACTCTGGCGGGGTGACCACAGATACGCAGTATTTT.